These 5 T cell receptor beta chains were sequenced from one sample in a study of Graves' ophthalmopathy and Graves' hyperthyroidism. Amplified TCR beta CDR3 regions were obtained using RNA transcripts as template. A first-round RT-PCR used HTBI primers, followed by a second-round multiplex PCR. In TCRdb, the multiplex PCR reads were re-called with MiXCR into one record per CDR3 protein. The sample includes more than 1,000,000 distinct CDR3 sequences, 35% to 40% of them seen just once. The specimen sequenced was peripheral blood or thyroid tissue (not recorded which). The receptors were sampled from an adult man with Graves' hyperthyroidism.

This clonotype has only a few counts. V usage is TRBV29-1 and J usage is TRBJ2-5, with 8 bases aligning to TRBD2. V trimming: 6 bases; J trimming: 2 bases; junction bases outside the gene matches: 5. Per the germline V gene, CDR1 is SQVTM and CDR2 is ANQGSEA. The length of the CDR3 is 13 residues. CDR3 in DNA: TGCAGCGTCGGGGGGGACGGGCAAGAGACCCAGTACTTC. Its protein product is CSVGGDGQETQYF.

The sample holds a few counts of this clonotype. The chain carries TRBV10-2 and TRBJ1-5; D unclear. CDR1 is WSHSY, CDR2 SAAADI, per germline. CDR3 size: 15 residues. V was clipped by 2 bases and J by 6 bases, with 14 bases between them. The CDR3 DNA is TGCGCCAGCAGTGAGAGAATCGGTCCGGGTCAGCCCCAGCATTTT. It yields the protein CASSERIGPGQPQHF.

This clonotype was counted at least ten times. The chain combines TRBV7-2 with TRBJ2-6, with TRBD1 matching 8 bases. The CDR3 is 17 residues long. Germline V gives CDR1 SGHTA, CDR2 FQGNSA. The junction had 8 bases not matched to a gene; V was cut back by 5 bases and J by 2 bases. The CDR3 is CASSTTDRGAGANVLTF. CDR3 bases: TGTGCCAGCAGCACAACTGACAGGGGAGCTGGGGCCAACGTCCTGACTTTC. The variable domain in full, with the rest retrieved from reference TRBV7-2 and TRBJ2-6, is GAGVSQSPSNKVTEKGKDVELRCDPISGHTALYWYRQSLGQGLEFLIYFQGNSAPDKSGLPSDRFSAERTGGSVSTLTIQRTQQEDSAVYLCASSTTDRGAGANVLTFGAGSRLTVL.

With regard to this clonotype: One base away lies a much larger clone, so this may be a sequencing read error. This CDR3 is missing its conserved last phenylalanine or tryptophan, likely due to a read error. The chain is built from TRBV12-3 or TRBV12-4 and TRBJ2-5, with 7 bases lining up with TRBD2. J gave up 4 bases and V 7 bases, and 6 bases lay outside the gene matches. This CDR3 is 13 amino acids long. The chain's CDR3 is CASKQGGGETQYL. In DNA form, the CDR3 reads TGTGCCAGCAAACAAGGCGGGGGAGAGACCCAGTACCTC.

This clonotype was seen repeatedly, ten times or more. The rearrangement joins TRBV29-1 to TRBJ2-7, with D tentatively TRBD2 (6 bases). This CDR3 has 13 residues. The V and J ends lost 3 bases and 5 bases respectively, with 14 bases between them. Germline V gives CDR1 SQVTM, CDR2 ANQGSEA. This CDR3 is CSVERRETNEQYF. In DNA form, the CDR3 reads TGCAGCGTTGAGCGTCGGGAGACGAACGAGCAGTACTTC.